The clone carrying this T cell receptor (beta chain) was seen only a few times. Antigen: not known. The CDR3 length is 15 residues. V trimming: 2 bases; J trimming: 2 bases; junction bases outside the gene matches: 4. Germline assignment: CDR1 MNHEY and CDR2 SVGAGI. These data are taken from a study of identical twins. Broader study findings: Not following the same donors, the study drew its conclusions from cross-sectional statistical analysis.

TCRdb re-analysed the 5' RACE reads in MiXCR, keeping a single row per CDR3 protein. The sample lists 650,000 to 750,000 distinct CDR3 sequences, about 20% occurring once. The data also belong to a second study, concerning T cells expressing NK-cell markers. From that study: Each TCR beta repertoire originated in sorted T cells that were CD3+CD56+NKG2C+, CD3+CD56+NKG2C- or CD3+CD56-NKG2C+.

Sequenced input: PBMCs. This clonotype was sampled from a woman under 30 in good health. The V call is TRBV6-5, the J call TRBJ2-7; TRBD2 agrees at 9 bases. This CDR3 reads CASSYGLAGPYEQYF. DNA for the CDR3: TGTGCCAGCAGTTACGGGCTAGCGGGGCCCTACGAGCAGTACTTC.